A selection of T cell receptor beta chains follows, all from one sample in a study of CD8 T cells in ankylosing spondylitis. MiXCR, run by TCRdb on the 5' RACE reads, gives a single entry per CDR3 protein. The data hold around 150,000 distinct CDR3 sequences, with approximately 16% observed a single time. Sequencing was carried out using blood, either unsorted or a sorted T cell fraction (not recorded which). The source of these receptors is a male donor with ankylosing spondylitis or in good health (not recorded which). The CDR3 runs from the conserved cysteine through the conserved F or W. The D gene is left open where the match is weak. Size tells how often a clone was seen (once, few, many) or the class of an expanded clone, and some rows leave it out.

DNA,CDR3,V,length,J,size,D
TGCAGTGCTAGATGGGGGGCGAACACCGGGGAGCTGTTTTTT,CSARWGANTGELFF,TRBV20-1,14,TRBJ2-2,few,NA
TGTGCCAGCAGTGTGCTCAGAACAGATACGCAGTATTTT,CASSVLRTDTQYF,TRBV6-1,13,TRBJ2-3,many,NA
TGTGCCAGTAGGGATAGCGGGAGATCAGCAGATACGCAGTATTTT,CASRDSGRSADTQYF,TRBV19,15,TRBJ2-3,few,TRBD2
TGTGCCAGCAGAGCCTCTCGACCGGGACAGGGTCTGACCGGGGAGCTGTTTTTT,CASRASRPGQGLTGELFF,TRBV3-1,18,TRBJ2-2,many,TRBD1
TGTGCCAGTCGGGACAGGGGGACCACTGAAGCTTTCTTT,CASRDRGTTEAFF,TRBV28,13,TRBJ1-1,once,TRBD1
TGCACCAGCAGCCAAACCGGGACAGGGAGCAATCAGCCCCAGCATTTT,CTSSQTGTGSNQPQHF,TRBV1,16,TRBJ1-5,few,NA
TGTGCCAGCAGCTTGGAAAGTTCAGGACAAGCCTACGAGCAGTACTTC,CASSLESSGQAYEQYF,TRBV5-6,16,TRBJ2-7,few,NA
TGCAGTGCTATAAGACTAGCGGGAGGGCCTGAGACCCAGTACTTC,CSAIRLAGGPETQYF,TRBV20-1,15,TRBJ2-5,many,TRBD2
TGTGCCAGCAGTTACAAAGAGACCCAGTACTTC,CASSYKETQYF,TRBV6-5,11,TRBJ2-5,many,NA
TGTGCCAGCAGCCTGACGACTAGCGGCACCGCCTACAATGAGCAGTTCTTC,CASSLTTSGTAYNEQFF,TRBV6-1,17,TRBJ2-1,many,TRBD2
TGTGCCAGCTCACCAATCGAGGGGCAGTTCTTC,CASSPIEGQFF,TRBV18,11,TRBJ2-1,NA,NA
TGCAGTGCTAGTAGTAACGGGGCAAATCAGCCCCAGCATTTT,CSASSNGANQPQHF,TRBV20-1,14,TRBJ1-5,many,NA
TGTGCCAGCAGCCCGTCGATTGCGGGAGAAGACACCGGGGAGCTGTTTTTT,CASSPSIAGEDTGELFF,TRBV7-9,17,TRBJ2-2,NA,TRBD2
TGCAGCGTTCTCCGGGACATTCGAGCTTTCTTT,CSVLRDIRAFF,TRBV29-1,11,TRBJ1-1,many,NA